This paragraph reports one TCR beta chain. Amplification targeted TCR beta CDR3 regions from RNA transcripts. Carried out on the TCR CDR3, a first-round RT-PCR used the HTBI primer set. TCRdb used MiXCR to reprocess the multiplex PCR reads, holding one entry per CDR3 protein. Among about 400,000 distinct CDR3 sequences listed, about 15% were seen once. The junction had 6 bases not matched to a gene; V was cut back by 5 bases and J by 0 bases. This CDR3 spans 16 amino acids. Germline CDR1 and CDR2: SEHNR and FQNEAQ (reference sequence). The data were taken from a study of T cells in Graves' hyperthyroidism and ophthalmopathy. Absence of ophthalmopathy progression within 18 months defined stable Graves' hyperthyroidism. Hyperthyroidism had been newly diagnosed in patients aged 18 to 65, and its duration was under 2 months.

The sample was blood. This TCR was recovered from a woman in her 30s with Graves' hyperthyroidism. This chain links TRBV7-9 with TRBJ2-1, with 8 positions matching TRBD2. For the CDR3, the DNA is TGTGCCAGCAGCCCGTGGGCGGGGGGCTCCTACAATGAGCAGTTCTTC. Its protein is CASSPWAGGSYNEQFF.